The 26 T cell receptor beta chains listed next were all sequenced from one sample in a study of T cell changes during pregnancy in multiple sclerosis. Sequencing was performed with immunoSEQ multiplex PCR; in TCRdb, only in-frame clones are kept and a portion is missing. This sample has around 37,000 clones, with 88% found just once. Here the sequenced sample was CD8+ T cells from peripheral blood mononuclear cells, taken in the third trimester of pregnancy. The receptors were gathered from a female donor with multiple sclerosis, enrolled in a pregnancy study.

V usage is TRBV27 and J usage is TRBJ2-7; TRBD1 might be the D (6 bases). The germline V and J ends were trimmed by 3 bases and 6 bases, with 18 bases remaining between them. The CDR3 totals 15 residues. The germline CDR1 and CDR2 sequences are MNHEY and SMNVEV (reference sequence). This CDR3 is CASSFVNRVVGEQYF. The CDR3 DNA sequence: TGTGCCAGCAGTTTTGTAAACAGGGTAGTCGGCGAGCAGTACTTC.

The V and J genes are TRBV28 and TRBJ2-7; 7 bases are a match to TRBD1. V lost 5 bases and J lost 1; bases outside the gene matches: 11. Germline values: CDR1 MDHEN, CDR2 SYDVKM. This CDR3 spans 16 amino acids. The CDR3 sequence: CASSPLSGTVSYEQYF. CDR3 DNA: TGTGCCAGCAGTCCCCTATCCGGGACAGTTTCCTACGAGCAGTACTTC.

Within the sample, this clone is medium-sized (0.01 to 0.1%). The V call is TRBV5-5, the J call TRBJ2-5; D may be TRBD2 (5 bases). The germline gives CDR1 SGHKS, CDR2 YYEKEE (reference sequence). The V end was cut by 6 bases, the J end by 4 bases, with 22 bases between. This CDR3 comprises 16 residues. CDR3 coding DNA: TGTGCCAGCATCCCGGCAGCGGTAGAAGGAGGAGAGACCCAGTACTTC. Amino acid sequence: CASIPAAVEGGETQYF.

This chain links TRBV29-1 with TRBJ1-5; no firm D call. In germline, CDR1 is SQVTM, CDR2 ANQGSEA. CDR3 size: 13 residues. Trimming shortened V by 7 bases and J by 0 bases, and 10 bases separated the two germline ends. The CDR3 DNA follows: TGCAGCGCCGCGGCGGATAGCAATCAGCCCCAGCATTTT. Its translation: CSAAADSNQPQHF.

The chain is built from TRBV30 and TRBJ2-2; 15 bases are shared with TRBD2. The junction had 13 bases not matched to a gene; V was cut back by 5 bases and J by 6 bases. Germline CDR1 reads GTSNPN; CDR2 reads SVGIG (reference sequence). The CDR3 is 18 residues long. CDR3 in DNA: TGTGCCTGGTCCGGGACTAGCGGGGGGAATGAGTCCCCCGGGGAGCTGTTTTTT. Translation gives CAWSGTSGGNESPGELFF.

The V call is TRBV15, the J call TRBJ2-1, with D maybe TRBD1 (5 bases). V was clipped by 3 bases and J by 7 bases, with 7 bases between them. The CDR3 consists of 12 residues. Germline CDR1 and CDR2: LNHNV and YYDKDF (reference sequence). The CDR3 here is CATSSRVNEQFF. In nucleotides, the CDR3 is TGTGCCACCAGCAGCAGGGTAAATGAGCAGTTCTTC. The whole variable domain, filled in from reference TRBV15 and TRBJ2-1, reads DAMVIQNPRYQVTQFGKPVTLSCSQTLNHNVMYWYQQKSSQAPKLLFHYYDKDFNNEADTPDNFQSRRPNTSFCFLDIRSPGLGDTAMYLCATSSRVNEQFFGPGTRLTVL.

This clone appeared a few times. For the CDR3, the DNA is TGCGCCAGCAGCCAACACCGGGGGACTGGGGCCAACGTCCTGACTTTC. It encodes CASSQHRGTGANVLTF. The chain couples TRBV4-3 to TRBJ2-6; D is possibly TRBD2 (6 bases). With 2 bases removed from V and 2 bases from J, the gap between germline ends came to 10 bases. CDR1 is LGHNA, CDR2 YSLEER, per germline. The CDR3 runs to 16 residues.

The chain has TRBV30 and TRBJ1-1; D is ambiguous. V was cut by 1 base and J by 4 bases, with 10 bases left in between. This CDR3 has 13 amino acids. Germline V gives CDR1 GTSNPN, CDR2 SVGIG (reference sequence). The CDR3 protein is CAWSGPSSTEAFF. In DNA form, the CDR3 reads TGTGCCTGGAGTGGACCGTCTAGCACTGAAGCTTTCTTT. The entire variable domain, with the rest obtained from reference TRBV30 and TRBJ1-1, is as follows: SQTIHQWPATLVQPVGSPLSLECTVEGTSNPNLYWYRQAAGRGLQLLFYSVGIGQISSEVPQNLSASRPQDRQFILSSKKLLLSDSGFYLCAWSGPSSTEAFFGQGTRLTVV.

The chain carries TRBV28 and TRBJ1-1; D not certain. The CDR3 has 16 residues. V lost 3 bases to trimming and J lost 6 bases, with 20 bases between them. Germline CDR1 MDHEN, CDR2 SYDVKM. CDR3 amino acids: CASSFPGSGMWAEAFF. CDR3 coding DNA: TGTGCCAGCAGTTTCCCCGGGTCGGGGATGTGGGCTGAAGCTTTCTTT.

The chain combines TRBV27 with TRBJ1-2, with TRBD1 identical over 7 bases. The CDR3 is made up of 15 amino acids. V was clipped by 0 bases and J by 4 bases; unmatched bases: 5. Germline values: CDR1 MNHEY, CDR2 SMNVEV (reference sequence). In DNA, the CDR3 is TGTGCCAGCAGTTTATCACCAGGGACAGCCTATGGCTACACCTTC. Residues: CASSLSPGTAYGYTF.

This chain uses TRBV7-2 with TRBJ2-7, with D tentatively TRBD1 (5 bases). Germline-derived CDR1 and CDR2 are SGHTA and FQGNSA. This CDR3 spans 15 amino acids. Trimming pared 1 base from V and 0 bases from J, leaving 10 bases between. This CDR3 reads CASSLGVRASYEQYF. For the CDR3, the DNA is TGTGCCAGCAGCTTAGGGGTCAGGGCCTCCTACGAGCAGTACTTC. Supplemented by reference TRBV7-2 and TRBJ2-7, the full variable domain reads GAGVSQSPSNKVTEKGKDVELRCDPISGHTALYWYRQSLGQGLEFLIYFQGNSAPDKSGLPSDRFSAERTGGSVSTLTIQRTQQEDSAVYLCASSLGVRASYEQYFGPGTRLTVT.

This chain joins TRBV5-4 and TRBJ2-5; TRBD2 aligns across 14 bases. The CDR3 is 18 residues long. Germline loops: CDR1 SGHNT, CDR2 YYREEE (reference sequence). The V gene end was trimmed by 3 bases and the J gene end by 1 base; junction bases not matched to a gene: 8. CDR3 loop: CASSWTGTSGGFQETQYF. CDR3 DNA sequence: TGTGCCAGCAGCTGGACCGGGACTAGCGGGGGTTTCCAAGAGACCCAGTACTTC. The full variable domain, completed using reference TRBV5-4 and TRBJ2-5, is ETGVTQSPTHLIKTRGQQVTLRCSSQSGHNTVSWYQQALGQGPQFIFQYYREEENGRGNFPPRFSGLQFPNYSSELNVNALELDDSALYLCASSWTGTSGGFQETQYFGPGTRLLVL.

J is TRBJ1-3 and V is TRBV6-5; 9 bases are shared with TRBD1. CDR3 length: 15 amino acids. In germline, CDR1 is MNHEY, CDR2 SVGAGI. Losses at the gene ends were 2 bases for V and 4 bases for J; bases not matched to a gene: 3. CDR3 DNA sequence: TGTGCCAGCAGTTACGGACAGGGGATGGGAAACACCATATATTTT. It encodes CASSYGQGMGNTIYF.

The chain is built from TRBV4-3 and TRBJ2-1; 9 bases agree with TRBD2. This CDR3 is 18 amino acids long. Germline V gene lookup returns CDR1 LGHNA and CDR2 YSLEER. The V segment lost 0 bases and the J segment 1 base; nucleotides outside the gene matches: 7. This chain's CDR3 is CASSQDQLTSGSYNEQFF. The CDR3, as DNA: TGCGCCAGCAGCCAAGATCAGCTGACTAGCGGATCCTACAATGAGCAGTTCTTC.

CDR3 bases: TGTGCCAGCAGTGAAGTAGGGGCCCACTATGGCTACACCTTC. Protein: CASSEVGAHYGYTF. The genes are TRBV6-1 and TRBJ1-2; weak D call: TRBD1 (5 bases). Trimming removed 1 base from V and 3 bases from J, with 9 bases in between. Germline lookup yields CDR1 MNHNS and CDR2 SASEGT. The CDR3 contains 14 residues.

This chain uses TRBV27 with TRBJ2-7, with D tentatively TRBD2 (5 bases). The V gene lost 3 bases and the J gene lost 4 bases, with 19 bases spanning the gap. The CDR3 loop spans 16 amino acids. Germline V gene data show CDR1 as MNHEY and CDR2 as SMNVEV (reference sequence). The CDR3 spells CASSFVPYGVAYEQYF. CDR3 nucleotide sequence: TGTGCCAGCAGTTTTGTCCCCTACGGGGTCGCTTACGAGCAGTACTTC.

The chain uses TRBV7-9 and TRBJ1-5, with D perhaps matching TRBD1 (6 bases). This CDR3 comprises 16 residues. Trimming shortened V by 4 bases and J by 7 bases, and 20 bases separated the two germline ends. CDR1 SEHNR and CDR2 FQNEAQ come from the germline V gene (reference sequence). CDR3 sequence (DNA): TGTGCCAGCAGCTCCATGGGGGGGGCGCGGAGGCAGCCCCAGCATTTT. This sequence encodes CASSSMGGARRQPQHF.

The genes are TRBV11-2 and TRBJ2-7; no definite D call. The CDR3 length is 15 residues. V was clipped by 1 base and J by 0 bases, with 10 bases between them. Germline values: CDR1 SGHAT, CDR2 FQNNGV. In nucleotides, the CDR3 is TGTGCCAGCAGCTTAGTTTCGGAGAGCTCCTACGAGCAGTACTTC. This encodes CASSLVSESSYEQYF. The complete variable domain, with remaining parts taken from reference TRBV11-2 and TRBJ2-7, reads EAGVAQSPRYKIIEKRQSVAFWCNPISGHATLYWYQQILGQGPKLLIQFQNNGVVDDSQLPKDRFSAERLKGVDSTLKIQPAKLEDSAVYLCASSLVSESSYEQYFGPGTRLTVT.

The chain couples TRBV5-1 to TRBJ1-2, with 9 positions matching TRBD1. The CDR3 covers 17 residues. The germline V gene has CDR1 SGHRS and CDR2 YFSETQ. V trimming: 0 bases; J trimming: 3 bases; junction bases outside the gene matches: 9. The CDR3: CASSLETGGWSDYGYTF. DNA of the CDR3: TGCGCCAGCAGCTTGGAAACAGGGGGCTGGAGCGACTATGGCTACACCTTC.

The rearrangement links TRBV13 to TRBJ2-1; D might be TRBD1 (6 bases). The CDR3 has 13 amino acids. Per germline, CDR1 PRHDT and CDR2 FYEKMQ (reference sequence). V shed 2 bases and J shed 7 bases, with 9 bases lying between them. The CDR3 protein is CASSLQGKNEQFF. The CDR3 nucleotides are TGTGCCAGCAGCTTACAGGGGAAAAATGAGCAGTTCTTC.

The chain carries TRBV6-4 and TRBJ1-5, with TRBD1 identical over 7 bases. This CDR3 region has 14 residues. V trimming: 5 bases; J trimming: 3 bases; junction bases outside the gene matches: 4. In germline, CDR1 is MRHNA, CDR2 SNTAGT. The CDR3 sequence is CASSRRGPNQPQHF. The CDR3 DNA follows: TGTGCCAGCAGTAGGAGGGGGCCCAATCAGCCCCAGCATTTT.

J is TRBJ2-3 and V is TRBV4-1, with a weak D call TRBD1 (6 bases). There are 17 residues in the CDR3. CDR1 and CDR2 (germline): MGHRA, YSYEKL. V dropped 4 bases and J dropped 0 bases, with 17 bases sitting between them. The CDR3 DNA sequence: TGCGCCAGCAGCCGACCCCCCGGGACACCTAGCACAGATACGCAGTATTTT. Protein sequence: CASSRPPGTPSTDTQYF.

This sequence joins TRBV4-3 and TRBJ2-3; D call uncertain. CDR3 length: 14 amino acids. The ends were cut back, 2 bases at V and 0 bases at J, with 6 bases in the middle. In germline, CDR1 is LGHNA, CDR2 YSLEER. The CDR3 bases are TGCGCCAGCAGCCAACCCTTGAGCACAGATACGCAGTATTTT. It is translated as CASSQPLSTDTQYF.

The chain recombines TRBV5-6 with TRBJ1-1; D is ambiguous. The CDR3 has 12 amino acids. Trimming shortened V by 4 bases and J by 1 base, and 5 bases separated the two germline ends. Germline V gene sequence: CDR1 SGHDT, CDR2 YYEEEE. The CDR3 loop is CASSRQNTEAFF. CDR3 coding DNA: TGTGCCAGCAGCCGACAGAACACTGAAGCTTTCTTT.

The chain recombines TRBV28 with TRBJ1-1; a weak D match, TRBD1 (5 bases). V lost 7 bases to trimming and J lost 2 bases, with 14 bases between them. The CDR3 spans 14 residues. Germline V gives CDR1 MDHEN, CDR2 SYDVKM. CDR3 sequence reads: CASIMAQANTEAFF. CDR3 sequence (DNA): TGTGCCAGCATCATGGCACAGGCTAACACTGAAGCTTTCTTT.

The V call is TRBV7-2, the J call TRBJ1-1; D unclear. In germline, CDR1 is SGHTA, CDR2 FQGNSA. This CDR3 contains 15 residues. The V and J ends lost 0 bases and 5 bases respectively, with 13 bases between them. The CDR3 nucleotides read TGTGCCAGCAGCTTAGCGCGGTGGATGGCGACTGAAGCTTTCTTT. Translation: CASSLARWMATEAFF.